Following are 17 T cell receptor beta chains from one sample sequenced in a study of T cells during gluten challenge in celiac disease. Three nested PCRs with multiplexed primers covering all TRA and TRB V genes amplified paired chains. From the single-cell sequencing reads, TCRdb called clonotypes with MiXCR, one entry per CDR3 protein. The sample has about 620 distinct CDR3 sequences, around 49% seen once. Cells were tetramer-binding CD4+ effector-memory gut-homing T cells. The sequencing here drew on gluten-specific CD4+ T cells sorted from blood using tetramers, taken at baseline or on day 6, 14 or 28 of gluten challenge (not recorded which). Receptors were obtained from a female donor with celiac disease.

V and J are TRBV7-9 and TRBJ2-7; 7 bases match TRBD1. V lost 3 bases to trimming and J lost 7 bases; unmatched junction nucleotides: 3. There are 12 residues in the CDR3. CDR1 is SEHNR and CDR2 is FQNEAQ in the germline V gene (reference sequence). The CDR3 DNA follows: TGTGCCAGCAGCTTGACAGGGAGAGAGCAGTACTTC. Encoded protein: CASSLTGREQYF.

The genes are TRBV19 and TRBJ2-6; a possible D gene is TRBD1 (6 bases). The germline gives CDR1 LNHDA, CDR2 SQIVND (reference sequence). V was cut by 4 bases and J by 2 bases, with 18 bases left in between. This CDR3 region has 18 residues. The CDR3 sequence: CASSRWLQGGPGANVLTF. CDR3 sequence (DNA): TGTGCCAGTAGTAGATGGCTACAGGGCGGCCCTGGGGCCAACGTCCTGACTTTC.

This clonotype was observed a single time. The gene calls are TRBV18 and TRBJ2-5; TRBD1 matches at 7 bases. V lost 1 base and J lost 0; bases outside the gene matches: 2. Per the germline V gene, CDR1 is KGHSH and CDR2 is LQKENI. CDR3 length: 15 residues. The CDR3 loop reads CASSPHRGYQETQYF. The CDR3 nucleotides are TGTGCCAGCTCACCACACAGGGGTTACCAAGAGACCCAGTACTTC.

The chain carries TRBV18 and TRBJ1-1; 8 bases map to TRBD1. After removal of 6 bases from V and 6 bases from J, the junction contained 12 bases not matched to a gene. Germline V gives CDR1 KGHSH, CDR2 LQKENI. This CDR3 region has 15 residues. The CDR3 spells CASSPDRDRKSEAFF. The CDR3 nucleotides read TGTGCCAGCTCGCCAGACCGGGACAGGAAGTCTGAAGCTTTCTTT.

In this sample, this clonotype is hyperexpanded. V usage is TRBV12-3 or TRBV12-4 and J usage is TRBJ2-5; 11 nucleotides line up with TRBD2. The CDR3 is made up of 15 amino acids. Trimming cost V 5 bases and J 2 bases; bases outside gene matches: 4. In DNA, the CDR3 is TGTGCCAGCAGTACCCGACTAGCGGGGCAAGAGACCCAGTACTTC. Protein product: CASSTRLAGQETQYF.

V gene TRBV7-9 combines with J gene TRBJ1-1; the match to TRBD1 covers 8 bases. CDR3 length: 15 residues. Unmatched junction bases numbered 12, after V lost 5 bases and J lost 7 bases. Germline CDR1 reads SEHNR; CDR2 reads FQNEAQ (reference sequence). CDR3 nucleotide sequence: TGTGCCAGCAGCCGGATGTCGACAGGGGAGGATGAAGCTTTCTTT. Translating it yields CASSRMSTGEDEAFF. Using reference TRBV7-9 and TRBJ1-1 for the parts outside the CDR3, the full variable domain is DTGVSQNPRHKITKRGQNVTFRCDPISEHNRLYWYRQTLGQGPEFLTYFQNEAQLEKSRLLSDRFSAERPKGSFSTLEIQRTEQGDSAMYLCASSRMSTGEDEAFFGQGTRLTVV.

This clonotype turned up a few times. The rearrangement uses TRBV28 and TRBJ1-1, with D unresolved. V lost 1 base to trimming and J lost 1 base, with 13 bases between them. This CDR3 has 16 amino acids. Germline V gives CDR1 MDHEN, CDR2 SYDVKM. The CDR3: CASSLYSVSSNTEAFF. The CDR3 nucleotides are TGTGCCAGCAGTTTATACTCGGTCAGCTCGAACACTGAAGCTTTCTTT. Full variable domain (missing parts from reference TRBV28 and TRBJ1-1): DVKVTQSSRYLVKRTGEKVFLECVQDMDHENMFWYRQDPGLGLRLIYFSYDVKMKEKGDIPEGYSVSREKKERFSLILESASTNQTSMYLCASSLYSVSSNTEAFFGQGTRLTVV.

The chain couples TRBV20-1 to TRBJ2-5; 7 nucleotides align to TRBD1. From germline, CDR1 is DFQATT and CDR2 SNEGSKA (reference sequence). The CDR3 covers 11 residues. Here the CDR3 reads CSFTGVETQYF. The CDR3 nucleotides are TGCAGCTTTACAGGGGTAGAGACCCAGTACTTC.

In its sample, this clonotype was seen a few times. The CDR3 coding sequence is TGTGCCAGCAGCTCACCCGGCTTCGGGGCTAGCCCCCGCGAGCAGTACTTC. Translated, it gives CASSSPGFGASPREQYF. V gene TRBV7-2 combines with J gene TRBJ2-7, with D possibly being TRBD1 or TRBD2 (5 bases each). V lost 4 bases, J lost 6 bases, and 25 bases lay in between. The CDR3 sequence is 17 residues long. Germline values: CDR1 SGHTA, CDR2 FQGNSA.

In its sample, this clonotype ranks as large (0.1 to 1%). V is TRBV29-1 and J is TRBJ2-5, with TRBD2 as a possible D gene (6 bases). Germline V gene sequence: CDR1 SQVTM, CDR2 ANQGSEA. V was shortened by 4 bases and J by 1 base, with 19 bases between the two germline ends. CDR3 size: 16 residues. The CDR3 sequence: CSVGGTPQGFQETQYF. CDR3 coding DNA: TGCAGCGTTGGAGGGACTCCCCAAGGGTTCCAAGAGACCCAGTACTTC.

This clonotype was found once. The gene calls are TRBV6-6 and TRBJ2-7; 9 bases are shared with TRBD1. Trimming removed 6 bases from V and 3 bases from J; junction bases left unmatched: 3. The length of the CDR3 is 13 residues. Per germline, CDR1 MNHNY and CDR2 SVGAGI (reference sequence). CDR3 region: CASRGTGNYEQYF. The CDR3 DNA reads TGTGCCAGCAGGGGGACAGGGAACTACGAGCAGTACTTC.

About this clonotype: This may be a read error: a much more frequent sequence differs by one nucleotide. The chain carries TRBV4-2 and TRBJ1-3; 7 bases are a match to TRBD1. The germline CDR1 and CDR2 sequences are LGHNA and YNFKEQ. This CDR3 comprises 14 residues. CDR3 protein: CASSQRQGGNTICF. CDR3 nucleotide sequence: TGTGCCAGCAGCCAACGACAGGGCGGAAACACCATATGTTTT.

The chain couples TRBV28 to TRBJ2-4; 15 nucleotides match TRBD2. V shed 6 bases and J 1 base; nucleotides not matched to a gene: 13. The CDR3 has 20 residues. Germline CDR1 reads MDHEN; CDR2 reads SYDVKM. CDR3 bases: TGTGCCAGCAGGGGACTAGCGGGAGGTCCTCTCCTTTTTGCCAAAAACATTCAGTACTTC. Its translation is CASRGLAGGPLLFAKNIQYF.

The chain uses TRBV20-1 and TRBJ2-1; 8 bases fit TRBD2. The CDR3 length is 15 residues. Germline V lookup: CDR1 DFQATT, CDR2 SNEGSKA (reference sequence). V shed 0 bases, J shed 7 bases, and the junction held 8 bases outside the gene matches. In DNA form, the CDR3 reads TGCAGTGCTAGAGATCCCAGCGGGAGTTGGAATGAGCAGTTCTTC. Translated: CSARDPSGSWNEQFF.

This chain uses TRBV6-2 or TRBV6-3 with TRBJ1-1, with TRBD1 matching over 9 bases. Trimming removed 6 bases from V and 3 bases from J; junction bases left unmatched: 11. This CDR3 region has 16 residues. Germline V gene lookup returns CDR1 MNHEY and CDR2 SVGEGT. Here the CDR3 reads CASRENRGLLDTEAFF. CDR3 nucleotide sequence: TGTGCCAGCAGGGAGAACAGGGGGCTACTGGACACTGAAGCTTTCTTT.

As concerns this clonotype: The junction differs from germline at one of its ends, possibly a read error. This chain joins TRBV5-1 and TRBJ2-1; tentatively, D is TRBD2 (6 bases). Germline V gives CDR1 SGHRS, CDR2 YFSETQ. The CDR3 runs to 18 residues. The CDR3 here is CANSLAVGRERFYNEQFF. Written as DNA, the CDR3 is TGCGCCAACAGCTTGGCGGTAGGCCGGGAGAGGTTCTACAATGAGCAGTTCTTC.

In nucleotides, the CDR3 is TGTGCCAGCAGTGTGCCGACGGGAACAGATACGCAGTATTTT. This codes for CASSVPTGTDTQYF. J is TRBJ2-3 and V is TRBV6-1; D perhaps matches TRBD2 (5 bases). Germline CDR1 is MNHNS and CDR2 is SASEGT. This CDR3 spans 14 amino acids. V gave up 4 bases and J gave up 3 bases, with 11 bases separating them.